This TCR beta chain appears in the sequencing data of a study of blood T cell repertoires in COVID-19. Study-wide context: Donors in the United States, Italy and Spain gave samples during acute or convalescent COVID-19. T cells, B-cell-depleted T cells, or PBMCs supplied cDNA or gDNA.

Under the authors' procedure: Reference gene primer amplification gave estimated nucleated cell counts. Method: immunoSEQ multiplex PCR; TCRdb's copy keeps in-frame clones and lacks some. That table supplies the V and J calls and clone size; D and trimming were determined from the DNA. The sample includes fewer than 250,000 clones, about 88% of them seen just once. V was shortened by 8 bases and J by 2 bases, with 18 bases between the two germline ends. CDR3 size: 15 residues. In germline, CDR1 is SNHLY, CDR2 FYNNEI. The material sequenced was peripheral blood. J is TRBJ1-2 and V is TRBV2; D is ambiguous. This TCR derives from a woman in her forties with acute or convalescent COVID-19. CDR3 residues: CASCQLETGNYGYTF. The CDR3 nucleotides read TGTGCCAGCTGCCAGCTCGAGACGGGAAACTATGGCTACACCTTC. The variable domain in full, with the rest retrieved from reference TRBV2 and TRBJ1-2, is EPEVTQTPSHQVTQMGQEVILRCVPISNHLYFYWYRQILGQKVEFLVSFYNNEISEKSEIFDDQFSVERPDGSNFTLKIRSTKLEDSAMYFCASCQLETGNYGYTFGSGTRLTVV.